The 30 T cell receptor beta chains reported below all come from one sample, sequenced in a study of blood T cell repertoires in COVID-19. Profiled with immunoSEQ multiplex PCR; TCRdb holds only in-frame clones, not every one. The sample holds around 430,000 clones; around nine tenths are singletons and the top ten take roughly a tenth. The sample consisted of PBMCs or T cells enriched from blood (not recorded which). All receptors derive from a woman between 45 and 65 years old who had recovered from COVID-19.

A single count supports this clone. This sequence joins TRBV4-3 and TRBJ1-6; a possible D gene is TRBD1 (6 bases). Germline CDR1 LGHNA, CDR2 YSLEER. The germline V and J ends were trimmed by 1 base and 6 bases, with 13 bases remaining between them. This CDR3 region has 16 residues. The CDR3 spells CASSQVLGAVNSPLHF. In DNA form, the CDR3 reads TGCGCCAGCAGCCAAGTATTGGGGGCTGTTAATTCACCCCTCCACTTT.

This chain connects TRBV19 to TRBJ2-7; the match to TRBD1 covers 7 bases. Germline V gives CDR1 LNHDA, CDR2 SQIVND (reference sequence). CDR3 length equals 14 residues. Losses at the gene ends were 7 bases for V and 2 bases for J; bases not matched to a gene: 8. The CDR3 region is CASTVTGSTYEQYF. CDR3 bases: TGTGCCAGTACCGTGACAGGGTCGACCTACGAGCAGTACTTC.

The rearrangement links TRBV7-6 to TRBJ2-7; D perhaps matches TRBD1 (5 bases). Trimming left V 5 bases short and J 0 bases short, with 8 bases between. Per the germline V gene, CDR1 is SGHVS and CDR2 is FNYEAQ. The CDR3 is made up of 13 amino acids. Here the CDR3 reads CASSVGHSYEQYF. The CDR3 DNA is TGTGCCAGCAGCGTAGGACACTCCTACGAGCAGTACTTC.

The chain recombines TRBV12-3 or TRBV12-4 with TRBJ1-4; D unclear. V lost 6 bases to trimming and J lost 7 bases, with 6 bases between them. This CDR3 spans 11 amino acids. CDR3 nucleotide sequence: TGTGCCAGCAGCCCCCTTGAAAAACTGTTTTTT. Amino acids: CASSPLEKLFF.

This chain connects TRBV19 to TRBJ1-5, with D possibly matching TRBD1 (5 bases). CDR1 LNHDA and CDR2 SQIVND come from the germline V gene (reference sequence). Trimming cost V 9 bases and J 0 bases, with 15 bases left between them. The length of the CDR3 is 15 residues. CDR3 sequence (DNA): TGTGCCAGCCGGCCCAACACAGGTAGCAATCAGCCCCAGCATTTT. Translating gives CASRPNTGSNQPQHF.

This clone is a singleton in its sample. V gene TRBV18 combines with J gene TRBJ2-1; no definite D call. Looked up from germline, CDR1 is KGHSH and CDR2 is LQKENI. This CDR3 spans 14 amino acids. Between the trimmed V and J ends, which lost 4 bases and 9 bases, there was a span of 16 bases. CDR3 bases: TGTGCCAGCTCACATCCTAGTGTCCCTTTTGAGCAGTTCTTC. Translated: CASSHPSVPFEQFF.

This rearrangement joins TRBV24-1 to TRBJ1-5, with D perhaps TRBD1 (5 bases). Trimming left V 5 bases short and J 4 bases short, with 8 bases between. The CDR3 spans 13 residues. Germline V gives CDR1 KGHDR, CDR2 SFDVKD. The CDR3 DNA sequence: TGTGCCACCAGTGGCGGGGCTAATCAGCCCCAGCATTTT. This translates into CATSGGANQPQHF.

This clone was detected only once. This chain connects TRBV7-9 to TRBJ1-1; perhaps TRBD1 as D (5 bases). CDR3 length: 12 residues. CDR1 and CDR2 from the germline V gene are SEHNR and FQNEAQ (reference sequence). V dropped 5 bases and J dropped 10 bases, with 14 bases sitting between them. For the CDR3, the DNA is TGTGCCAGCAGCAAGTCGGGAGGGGCAGCTTTCTTT. This sequence encodes CASSKSGGAAFF.

The V gene is TRBV12-5, the J gene TRBJ2-5, with D hard to call. V was shortened by 7 bases and J by 5 bases, with 14 bases between the two germline ends. Germline V gives CDR1 LGHNT, CDR2 FRNRAP. The CDR3 sequence is 13 residues long. The CDR3 coding sequence is TGTGCTAGTGCGACTGTTTTAAGTGAGACCCAGTACTTC. Residues: CASATVLSETQYF.

V gene TRBV3-1 (or the pseudogene TRBV3-2) combines with J gene TRBJ1-2; 8 positions agree with TRBD1. The CDR3 is 16 amino acids. Germline V CDR1 and CDR2: LGHDT, YNNKEL (reference sequence). After removal of 3 bases from V and 0 bases from J, the junction contained 6 bases not matched to a gene. DNA of the CDR3: TGTGCCAGCAGCCAGCGGACAGGGAGATCTAACTATGGCTACACCTTC. It codes for CASSQRTGRSNYGYTF.

The chain employs TRBV6-1 and TRBJ2-1; 7 positions agree with TRBD2. Germline V gene sequence: CDR1 MNHNS, CDR2 SASEGT. CDR3 length: 12 amino acids. The junction had 8 bases not matched to a gene; V was cut back by 3 bases and J by 15 bases. The CDR3 region is CASSDIGGMGFF. The CDR3 nucleotides are TGTGCCAGCAGTGATATCGGGGGGATGGGGTTCTTC.

The chain joins TRBV4-1 to TRBJ2-1; 10 bases match TRBD1. This CDR3 region has 14 residues. Germline trimming cut 9 bases from V and 6 bases from J; bases unmatched to any gene: 8. Germline CDR1 MGHRA, CDR2 YSYEKL. This CDR3 is CASSDRGLVNEQFF. The CDR3, as DNA: TGCGCCAGTTCCGACAGGGGGCTGGTCAATGAGCAGTTCTTC.

The chain recombines TRBV5-1 with TRBJ2-7, with 9 bases that match TRBD1. Germline V CDR1 and CDR2: SGHRS, YFSETQ. CDR3 length: 14 residues. Trimming removed 4 bases from V and 4 bases from J; junction bases left unmatched: 6. CDR3 residues: CASSPSGQGYEQYF. DNA for the CDR3: TGCGCCAGCAGCCCCTCGGGACAGGGTTACGAGCAGTACTTC.

The chain links TRBV7-2 to TRBJ2-1, with a weak D call TRBD1 (6 bases). V lost 3 bases to trimming and J lost 8 bases, with 11 bases between them. In germline, CDR1 is SGHTA, CDR2 FQGNSA. CDR3 length equals 13 residues. The CDR3 region has the DNA TGTGCCAGCAGCTTCTTTCAGGGGTATGAGCAGTTCTTC. Translation gives CASSFFQGYEQFF.

This clone was seen just once. This rearrangement joins TRBV24-1 to TRBJ2-4, with D tentatively TRBD2 (5 bases). V was shortened by 4 bases and J by 1 base, with 16 bases between the two germline ends. The CDR3 has 17 residues. Germline CDR1 is KGHDR and CDR2 is SFDVKD. CDR3 amino acids: CATSEWQRGSAKNIQYF. CDR3 coding DNA: TGTGCCACCAGTGAGTGGCAACGCGGGTCGGCCAAAAACATTCAGTACTTC.

This chain uses TRBV11-2 with TRBJ2-1; D might be TRBD2 (6 bases). V lost 0 bases and J 4 bases, leaving 16 bases between the germline ends. The CDR3 consists of 17 residues. Germline CDR1 SGHAT, CDR2 FQNNGV. CDR3 nucleotide sequence: TGTGCCAGCAGCTTAGAATTCGGGACTGGAGGTTACAATGAGCAGTTCTTC. Its translation is CASSLEFGTGGYNEQFF.

This clone was seen only once. The V gene is TRBV19, the J gene TRBJ2-2; 8 nucleotides match TRBD1. CDR1 and CDR2 from the germline V gene are LNHDA and SQIVND (reference sequence). CDR3 size: 15 residues. The ends lost 10 bases at V and 2 bases at J; junction bases unmatched: 9. This chain's CDR3 is CATEDRGENTGELFF. The CDR3 DNA reads TGTGCCACCGAAGACAGGGGAGAAAACACCGGGGAGCTGTTTTTT.

The V and J genes are TRBV7-6 and TRBJ2-3, with unresolved D. With 5 bases removed from V and 4 bases from J, the gap between germline ends came to 16 bases. This CDR3 comprises 15 residues. The germline V gene has CDR1 SGHVS and CDR2 FNYEAQ. This chain's CDR3 is CASSTPTHGPDTQYF. The CDR3 nucleotides are TGTGCCAGCAGCACCCCCACACATGGCCCAGATACGCAGTATTTT.

This clone was recorded a few times. The chain combines TRBV4-3 with TRBJ1-4; TRBD1 aligns across 9 bases. Germline V gene data show CDR1 as LGHNA and CDR2 as YSLEER. V gave up 2 bases and J gave up 7 bases; unmatched junction bases: 14. This CDR3 is 18 amino acids long. CDR3 sequence reads: CASSQRPGQGAGGEKLFF. CDR3 nucleotide sequence: TGCGCCAGCAGCCAACGACCGGGACAGGGAGCTGGGGGTGAAAAACTGTTTTTT.

This clone was counted only a few times. The gene calls are TRBV3-1 (or the pseudogene TRBV3-2) and TRBJ2-3; 8 bases line up with TRBD2. The CDR3 loop spans 16 amino acids. In germline, CDR1 is LGHDT, CDR2 YNNKEL (reference sequence). J lost 1 base, V lost 3 bases, and 6 bases had no gene match. CDR3 residues: CASSHYSGARTDTQYF. CDR3 DNA sequence: TGTGCCAGCAGCCATTATAGCGGGGCCCGCACAGATACGCAGTATTTT.

The chain is built from TRBV29-1 and TRBJ1-1, with a weak D call TRBD1 (5 bases). This CDR3 contains 14 residues. Trimming removed 5 bases at V and 5 bases at J, with 18 bases between. Germline assignment: CDR1 SQVTM and CDR2 ANQGSEA. The CDR3 is CSVKGRQGNTEAFF. DNA for the CDR3: TGCAGCGTTAAAGGTAGGCAGGGAAATACTGAAGCTTTCTTT. Complete variable domain (other parts from reference TRBV29-1 and TRBJ1-1): SAVISQKPSRDICQRGTSLTIQCQVDSQVTMMFWYRQQPGQSLTLIATANQGSEATYESGFVIDKFPISRPNLTFSTLTVSNMSPEDSSIYLCSVKGRQGNTEAFFGQGTRLTVV.

J is TRBJ1-4 and V is TRBV30; TRBD1 agrees at 8 bases. V trimming: 5 bases; J trimming: 8 bases; junction bases outside the gene matches: 7. CDR1 and CDR2 (germline): GTSNPN, SVGIG (reference sequence). This CDR3 has 13 amino acids. This chain's CDR3 is CAWDSRTGEKLFF. The CDR3 DNA is TGTGCCTGGGACTCCCGGACAGGGGAAAAACTGTTTTTT.

The V call is TRBV6-5, the J call TRBJ2-3; 8 bases line up with TRBD2. Looked up from germline, CDR1 is MNHEY and CDR2 is SVGAGI. The CDR3 is made up of 14 amino acids. V lost 10 bases to trimming and J lost 5 bases; unmatched junction nucleotides: 11. CDR3 DNA: TGTGCCACGGTCCTGGCGGGGGGTTTAGATACGCAGTATTTT. Encoded protein: CATVLAGGLDTQYF.

The V and J genes are TRBV28 and TRBJ1-1; D may be TRBD1 (6 bases). CDR1 and CDR2 (germline): MDHEN, SYDVKM. There are 12 residues in the CDR3. The ends were cut back, 3 bases at V and 9 bases at J, with 11 bases in the middle. The CDR3 nucleotides read TGTGCCAGCAGTTTTCGGACAGAGCAAGCTTTCTTT. This translates into CASSFRTEQAFF.

The chain recombines TRBV11-2 with TRBJ1-4, with 9 bases matching TRBD1. V trimming: 6 bases; J trimming: 8 bases; junction bases outside the gene matches: 7. The CDR3 is 14 amino acids. The germline CDR1 and CDR2 sequences are SGHAT and FQNNGV. CDR3 sequence: CASRSGQGGEKLFF. CDR3 nucleotide sequence: TGTGCCAGCAGATCGGGACAGGGAGGGGAAAAACTGTTTTTT.

This clone was seen a single time. V and J are TRBV2 and TRBJ1-2; 7 bases are a match to TRBD1. Trimming at V came to 10 bases and at J to 8 bases, leaving 22 bases not matched to a gene. The CDR3 has 16 amino acids. Looked up from germline, CDR1 is SNHLY and CDR2 is FYNNEI. The CDR3 protein is CATAPGQNFLLSGYTF. CDR3 nucleotides: TGTGCCACAGCACCGGGACAGAACTTTTTATTGTCCGGCTACACCTTC.

The CDR3 DNA reads TGCGCCAGCAGCTTGGAGGGGGATAGCTCCTACGAGCAGTACTTC. Protein: CASSLEGDSSYEQYF. The V gene is TRBV5-1, the J gene TRBJ2-7, with D tentatively TRBD1 (6 bases). CDR1 is SGHRS and CDR2 is YFSETQ in the germline V gene. Trimming left V 0 bases short and J 0 bases short, with 10 bases between. The CDR3 sequence is 15 residues long.

The rearrangement links TRBV19 to TRBJ1-5; 7 bases are a match to TRBD1. CDR1 and CDR2 from the germline V gene are LNHDA and SQIVND (reference sequence). J lost 4 bases, V lost 3 bases, and 9 bases had no gene match. CDR3 length: 16 residues. CDR3 sequence reads: CASSIGGGAWNQPQHF. The CDR3 nucleotides are TGTGCCAGTAGTATTGGAGGGGGCGCCTGGAATCAGCCCCAGCATTTT.

The V call is TRBV6-5, the J call TRBJ1-2; 8 nucleotides line up with TRBD1. Germline V gives CDR1 MNHEY, CDR2 SVGAGI. With V trimmed by 6 bases and J by 4 bases, 10 bases remained unmatched. The CDR3 contains 15 residues. The CDR3 sequence: CASSQPGQGPYGYTF. The CDR3 DNA follows: TGTGCCAGCAGCCAACCCGGACAGGGACCCTATGGCTACACCTTC.

This clone has just one count. The V and J genes are TRBV7-9 and TRBJ1-1, with D tentatively TRBD1 (6 bases). Deletions cut 5 bases from V and 5 bases from J, with 18 bases between. Germline V gene data show CDR1 as SEHNR and CDR2 as FQNEAQ (reference sequence). CDR3 size: 15 residues. This CDR3 is CASSPRRGGNTEAFF. The CDR3 DNA sequence: TGTGCCAGCAGCCCCCGTAGGGGGGGGAATACTGAAGCTTTCTTT.